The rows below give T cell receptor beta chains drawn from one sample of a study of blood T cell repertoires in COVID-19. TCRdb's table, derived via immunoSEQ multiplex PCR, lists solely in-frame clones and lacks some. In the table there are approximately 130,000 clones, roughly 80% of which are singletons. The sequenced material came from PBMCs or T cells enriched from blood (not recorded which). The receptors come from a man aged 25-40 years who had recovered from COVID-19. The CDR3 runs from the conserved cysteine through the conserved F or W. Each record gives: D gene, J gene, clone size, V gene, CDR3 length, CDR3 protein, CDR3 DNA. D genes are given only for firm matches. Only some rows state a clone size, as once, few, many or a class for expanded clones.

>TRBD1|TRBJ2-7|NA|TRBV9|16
CASSVGQGLDSYEQYF
TGTGCCAGCAGCGTTGGACAGGGCCTGGACTCCTACGAGCAGTACTTC
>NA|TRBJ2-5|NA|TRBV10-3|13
CAIRASVQETQYF
TGTGCCATCAGGGCCAGTGTCCAAGAGACCCAGTACTTC
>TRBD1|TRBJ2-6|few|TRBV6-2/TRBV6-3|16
CASSRLTGEGANVLTF
TGTGCCAGCAGCAGACTGACAGGGGAAGGGGCCAACGTCCTGACTTTC
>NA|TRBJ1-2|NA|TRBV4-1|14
CASSLAGTDIGYTF
TGCGCCAGCAGCCTGGCCGGGACTGACATTGGCTACACCTTC
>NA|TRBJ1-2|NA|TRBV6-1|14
CASSEWWGVYGYTF
TGTGCCAGCAGTGAATGGTGGGGAGTTTATGGCTACACCTTC
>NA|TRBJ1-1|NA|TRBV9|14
CASSANIKNTEAFF
TGTGCCAGCAGCGCTAATATCAAGAACACTGAAGCTTTCTTT
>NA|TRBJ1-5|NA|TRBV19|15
CASSIRQNSNQPQHF
TGTGCCAGTAGTATCCGACAGAATAGCAATCAGCCCCAGCATTTT
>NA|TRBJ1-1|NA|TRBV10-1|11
CASSGGAEAFF
TGCGCCAGCAGCGGGGGGGCTGAAGCTTTCTTT
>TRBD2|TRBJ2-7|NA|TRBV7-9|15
CASSSTMGRDYEQYF
TGTGCCAGCAGCTCAACTATGGGGAGGGACTACGAGCAGTACTTC
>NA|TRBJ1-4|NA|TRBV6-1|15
CASSESIATNEKLFF
TGTGCCAGCAGTGAAAGCATCGCAACTAATGAAAAACTGTTTTTT
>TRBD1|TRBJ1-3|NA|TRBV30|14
CARLDRGAGNTIYF
TGTGCCCGCTTGGACAGGGGAGCTGGAAACACCATATATTTT
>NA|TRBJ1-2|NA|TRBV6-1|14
CASSVAGRGYGYTF
TGTGCCAGCAGTGTAGCGGGGAGAGGCTATGGCTACACCTTC
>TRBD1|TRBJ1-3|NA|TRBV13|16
CASSARQGAAGNTIYF
TGTGCCAGCAGCGCCCGACAGGGGGCCGCTGGAAACACCATATATTTT
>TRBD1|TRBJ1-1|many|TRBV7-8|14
CASSLMTGGTEAFF
TGTGCCAGCAGCTTAATGACAGGGGGCACTGAAGCTTTCTTT
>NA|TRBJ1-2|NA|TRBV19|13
CASRGPGQDGYTF
TGTGCCAGTAGGGGTCCGGGACAAGATGGCTACACCTTC
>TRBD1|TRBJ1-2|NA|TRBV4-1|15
CASSAPGQGIGGYTF
TGCGCCAGCAGCGCACCCGGACAGGGGATTGGAGGCTACACCTTC
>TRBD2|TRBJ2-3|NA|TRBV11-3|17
CASSPNVGLAGVYTQYF
TGTGCCAGCAGCCCTAATGTGGGACTAGCGGGAGTCTATACGCAGTATTTT
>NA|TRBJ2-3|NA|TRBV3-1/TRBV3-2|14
CASSRTRSTDTQYF
TGTGCCAGCAGTCGGACACGGAGCACAGATACGCAGTATTTT
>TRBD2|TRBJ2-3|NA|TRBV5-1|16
CASSPGLAAGTDTQYF
TGCGCCAGCAGCCCAGGACTAGCGGCAGGCACAGATACGCAGTATTTT
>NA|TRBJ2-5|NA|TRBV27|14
CASKPANAAETQYF
TGTGCCAGCAAACCCGCTAACGCGGCGGAGACCCAGTACTTC
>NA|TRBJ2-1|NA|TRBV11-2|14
CASSLGGGRNEQFF
TGTGCCAGCAGCTTAGGCGGGGGCAGGAATGAGCAGTTCTTC
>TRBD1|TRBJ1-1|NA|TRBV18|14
CASSPGTGWTEAFF
TGTGCCAGCTCACCTGGGACAGGGTGGACTGAAGCTTTCTTT
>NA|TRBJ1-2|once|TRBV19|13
CASSKGTIYGYTF
TGTGCCAGTAGTAAAGGGACAATCTATGGCTACACCTTC
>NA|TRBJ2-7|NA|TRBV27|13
CASSFSRGDEQYF
TGTGCCAGCAGTTTTTCCCGGGGTGACGAGCAGTACTTC
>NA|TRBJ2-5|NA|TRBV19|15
CASSIGGSQMGTQYF
TGTGCCAGTAGTATAGGCGGGTCCCAGATGGGGACCCAGTACTTC
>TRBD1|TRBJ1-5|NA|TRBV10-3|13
CAIAGQGDQPQHF
TGTGCCATCGCCGGACAGGGTGATCAGCCCCAGCATTTT
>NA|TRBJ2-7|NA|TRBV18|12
CASSPGQLEQYF
TGTGCCAGCTCACCGGGCCAGCTCGAGCAGTACTTC
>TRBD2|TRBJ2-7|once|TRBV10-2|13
CASTSGRAGEQYF
TGCGCCAGCACTAGCGGGAGGGCAGGGGAGCAGTACTTC
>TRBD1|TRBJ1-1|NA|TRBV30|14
CAWSRGHPNTEAFF
TGTGCCTGGAGTAGGGGGCATCCGAACACTGAAGCTTTCTTT
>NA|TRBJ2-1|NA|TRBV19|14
CASGGGSGYNEQFF
TGTGCCAGTGGGGGCGGGAGTGGATACAATGAGCAGTTCTTC
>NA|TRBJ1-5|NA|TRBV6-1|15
CASSHRRRGNQPQHF
TGTGCCAGCAGCCACAGGCGGAGAGGCAATCAGCCCCAGCATTTT
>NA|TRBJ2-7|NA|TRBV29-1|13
CSVESAEGYEQYF
TGCAGCGTTGAAAGCGCAGAGGGCTACGAGCAGTACTTC
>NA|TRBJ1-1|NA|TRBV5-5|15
CASSLYHLGNTEAFF
TGTGCCAGCAGCTTGTATCATCTAGGGAACACTGAAGCTTTCTTT
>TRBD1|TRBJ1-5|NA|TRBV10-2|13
CASSWSGGQPQHF
TGCGCCAGCAGCTGGTCAGGGGGACAGCCCCAGCATTTT
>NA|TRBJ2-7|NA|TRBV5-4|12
CASSGLGYEQYF
TGTGCCAGCAGCGGACTGGGCTACGAGCAGTACTTC
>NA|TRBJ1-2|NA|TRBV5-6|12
CASSLYNYGYTF
TGTGCCAGCAGCTTGTATAACTATGGCTACACCTTC
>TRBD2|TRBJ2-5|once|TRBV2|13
CASSRGGLETQYF
TGTGCCAGCAGTCGGGGGGGGCTAGAGACCCAGTACTTC
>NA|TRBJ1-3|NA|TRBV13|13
CASREIGGNTIYF
TGTGCCAGCAGAGAGATCGGAGGCAACACCATATATTTT
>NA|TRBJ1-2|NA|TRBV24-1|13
CATSEGTNYGYTF
TGTGCCACCAGTGAGGGCACTAACTATGGCTACACCTTC
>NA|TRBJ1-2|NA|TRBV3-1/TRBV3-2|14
CASSPGKGVDGYTF
TGTGCCAGCAGTCCTGGGAAAGGGGTAGATGGCTACACCTTC
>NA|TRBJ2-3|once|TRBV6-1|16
CASSEAVAEATDTQYF
TGTGCCAGCAGTGAAGCGGTGGCGGAGGCCACAGATACGCAGTATTTT
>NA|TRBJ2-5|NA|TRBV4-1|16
CASSQEFAQVIETQYF
TGCGCCAGCAGCCAAGAGTTCGCGCAGGTCATCGAGACCCAGTACTTC
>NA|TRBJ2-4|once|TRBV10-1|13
CASRKAVQNIQYF
TGCGCCAGCAGAAAGGCGGTCCAAAACATTCAGTACTTC
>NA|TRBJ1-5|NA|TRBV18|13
CASSPTADQPQHF
TGTGCCAGCTCACCTACAGCTGATCAGCCCCAGCATTTT
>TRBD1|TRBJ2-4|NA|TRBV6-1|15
CASSEGQLAKNIQYF
TGTGCCAGCAGTGAGGGACAGTTAGCCAAAAACATTCAGTACTTC
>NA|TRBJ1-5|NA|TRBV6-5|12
CASTGGGGAQHF
TGTGCCAGCACCGGGGGAGGAGGGGCCCAGCATTTT
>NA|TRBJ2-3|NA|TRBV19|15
CASSAWGGSTDTQYF
TGTGCCAGTAGTGCTTGGGGGGGCAGCACAGATACGCAGTATTTT
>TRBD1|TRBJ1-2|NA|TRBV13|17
CASSFPFDRGPNYGYTF
TGTGCCAGCAGCTTCCCATTCGACAGGGGGCCCAACTATGGCTACACCTTC